These T cell receptor beta chains were read from a single sample in a study of T cell responses to AZD1222 COVID-19 vaccine. Clones were sequenced by immunoSEQ multiplex PCR, and TCRdb holds only the in-frame ones, with some missing. The sample comprises 110,000 or so clones, roughly 90% of which are singletons, and 4.2% rests with the top ten. The sample consisted of peripheral blood, taken 28 days after the second dose of the MenACWY control vaccine. The receptors originated from an adult who received the MenACWY meningococcal vaccine as a control. Each CDR3 is given with its conserved first and last residue.

j_gene: TRBJ1-5
v_gene: TRBV6-4
CDR3aa: CASSEDYSNQPQHF

j_gene: TRBJ1-5
v_gene: TRBV19
CDR3aa: CASRTERNQPQHF

j_gene: TRBJ1-3
v_gene: TRBV4-1
CDR3aa: CASSQPISGNTIYF

j_gene: TRBJ2-5
v_gene: TRBV7-3
CDR3aa: CASSSQGAETQYF

j_gene: TRBJ2-3
v_gene: TRBV7-6
CDR3aa: CASSLDASPSGDTQYF

j_gene: TRBJ1-1
v_gene: TRBV18
CDR3aa: CASSPGVRGWPEAFF

j_gene: TRBJ1-1
v_gene: TRBV11-2
CDR3aa: CASSPYRNTEAFF

j_gene: TRBJ2-1
v_gene: TRBV29-1
CDR3aa: CSVVPPNLAVAYNEQFF

j_gene: TRBJ2-3
v_gene: TRBV10-3
CDR3aa: CAIKTASSTDTQYF

j_gene: TRBJ1-1
v_gene: TRBV6-2/TRBV6-3
CDR3aa: CASSKGQGLAFF

j_gene: TRBJ1-5
v_gene: TRBV6-5
CDR3aa: CASSPRDSVQPQHF

j_gene: TRBJ2-1
v_gene: TRBV11-3
CDR3aa: CASSSARPGYHNEQFF

j_gene: TRBJ1-6
v_gene: TRBV28
CDR3aa: CASKMLDSNSPLHF

j_gene: TRBJ2-3
v_gene: TRBV5-5
CDR3aa: CASSMGHRGPDTQYF

j_gene: TRBJ2-3
v_gene: TRBV24-1
CDR3aa: CATSDLGTTDTQYF

j_gene: TRBJ2-3
v_gene: TRBV11-1
CDR3aa: CASSLSGSTDTQYF

j_gene: TRBJ1-4
v_gene: TRBV2
CDR3aa: CASRRDRVGEEKLFF

j_gene: TRBJ1-6
v_gene: TRBV7-2
CDR3aa: CASSLDFLERYNSPLHF

j_gene: TRBJ1-1
v_gene: TRBV15
CDR3aa: CATSRVPGQGGGTEAFF

j_gene: TRBJ2-5
v_gene: TRBV19
CDR3aa: CASSLLAGAQETQYF

j_gene: TRBJ1-5
v_gene: TRBV19
CDR3aa: CASSIDRAGQPQHF

j_gene: TRBJ1-1
v_gene: TRBV7-9
CDR3aa: CASSSAQVNTEAFF

j_gene: TRBJ2-2
v_gene: TRBV6-5
CDR3aa: CASSYSFLTGELFF

j_gene: TRBJ1-2
v_gene: TRBV7-8
CDR3aa: CASSTGYHGYTF

j_gene: TRBJ2-3
v_gene: TRBV5-3
CDR3aa: CARSLAASGRETDTQYF

j_gene: TRBJ1-6
v_gene: TRBV6-1
CDR3aa: CASSEDRFSPLHF

j_gene: TRBJ2-2
v_gene: TRBV6-5
CDR3aa: CASSLKAEPPGELFF

j_gene: TRBJ2-7
v_gene: TRBV30
CDR3aa: CAWSLGGSGGYEQYF

j_gene: TRBJ1-5
v_gene: TRBV7-8
CDR3aa: CASSLGAAANQPQHF

j_gene: TRBJ1-2
v_gene: TRBV3-1/TRBV3-2
CDR3aa: CASSHPDGYGYTF

j_gene: TRBJ1-3
v_gene: TRBV14
CDR3aa: CASSGTGTFSGNTIYF

j_gene: TRBJ2-5
v_gene: TRBV28
CDR3aa: CASSLGPGQAQETQYF

j_gene: TRBJ1-1
v_gene: TRBV30
CDR3aa: CAWATGENTEAFF

j_gene: TRBJ2-5
v_gene: TRBV6-2/TRBV6-3
CDR3aa: CASSYRQGLGETQYF

j_gene: TRBJ2-1
v_gene: TRBV6-1
CDR3aa: CASSDNRASSYNEQFF